What follows are 8 T cell receptor beta chains derived from one specimen sequenced in a study of post-analysis software for immune sequencing data. Study conclusions and caveats: In patients, about 5 TRBV segments were more frequent than in controls, with TRBV5-6, TRBV5-1 and TRBV20-1 among them.

Built from TCR beta cDNA, the libraries had unique molecular identifiers in them. Each CDR3 protein gets one entry after TCRdb re-called the PCR reads with MiXCR. Altogether 800,000 to 950,000 distinct CDR3 sequences are present, roughly 50% being singletons, with the ten largest covering approximately 4.2%. No antigen is known for these receptors. Sequenced sample: blood. These receptors were collected from a girl aged 10-17 years with multiple sclerosis.

This clonotype was counted between two and nine times. The chain combines TRBV7-3 with TRBJ2-5, with D uncertain. The J call may be mistaken, given a closer DNA end match to TRBJ2-7. This CDR3 region has 15 residues. CDR1 and CDR2 (germline): SGHTA, FQGTGA. As DNA, the CDR3 is TGTGCCAGCAGCCCCTCTGGGCGGACCCCCTACGAGCAGTACTTC. Residues: CASSPSGRTPYEQYF.

The chain recombines TRBV19 with TRBJ2-7; the D gene is possibly TRBD2 (5 bases). Looked up from germline, CDR1 is LNHDA and CDR2 is SQIVND (reference sequence). V was pared by 8 bases and J by 6 bases, with 14 bases between. The CDR3 sequence is 12 residues long. The CDR3 loop reads CASGNGIGEQYF. CDR3 coding DNA: TGTGCCAGTGGAAACGGGATAGGCGAGCAGTACTTC. Complete variable domain (other parts from reference TRBV19 and TRBJ2-7): DGGITQSPKYLFRKEGQNVTLSCEQNLNHDAMYWYRQDPGQGLRLIYYSQIVNDFQKGDIAEGYSVSREKKESFPLTVTSAQKNPTAFYLCASGNGIGEQYFGPGTRLTVT.

The gene calls are TRBV14 and TRBJ2-7; TRBD2 agrees at 9 bases. CDR3 size: 14 residues. CDR1 and CDR2 (germline): SGHDN, FVKESK. With V trimmed by 4 bases and J by 8 bases, 9 bases remained unmatched. The CDR3 DNA reads TGTGCCAGCAGCCGGGTGACTAGCGGATCTCAGCAGTACTTC. Translation gives CASSRVTSGSQQYF.

V gene TRBV7-2 combines with J gene TRBJ2-3; possibly TRBD2 for D (5 bases). The germline V and J ends were trimmed by 7 bases and 0 bases, with 17 bases remaining between them. Germline V CDR1 and CDR2: SGHTA, FQGNSA. The CDR3 runs 16 residues. The CDR3 region has the DNA TGTGCCAGCACCGCTTACGGCGGGCCGAGCACAGATACGCAGTATTTT. It specifies CASTAYGGPSTDTQYF.

This chain joins TRBV10-3 and TRBJ2-7; TRBD2 matches at 7 bases. The length of the CDR3 is 13 residues. Germline loops: CDR1 ENHRY, CDR2 SYGVKD. Losses at the gene ends were 4 bases for V and 0 bases for J; bases not matched to a gene: 0. For the CDR3, the DNA is TGTGCCATCAGTGCGGGAGGCTCCTACGAGCAGTACTTC. Amino acids: CAISAGGSYEQYF.

The rearrangement links TRBV20-1 to TRBJ1-2; 7 bases fit TRBD1. Germline V gene sequence: CDR1 DFQATT, CDR2 SNEGSKA (reference sequence). V was pared by 6 bases and J by 1 base, with 17 bases of the junction left unmatched. The CDR3 loop spans 17 amino acids. The CDR3 here is CSAQFSDRHSFNYGYTF. The CDR3 DNA reads TGCAGTGCCCAATTCTCGGACAGGCACAGCTTTAACTATGGCTACACCTTC.

The chain recombines TRBV29-1 with TRBJ1-1; D is undetermined. Trimming removed 7 bases from V and 0 bases from J, with 9 bases in between. This CDR3 has 12 amino acids. From germline, CDR1 is SQVTM and CDR2 ANQGSEA. CDR3 DNA: TGCAGCGCACAGCAAATGAACACTGAAGCTTTCTTT. Translating it yields CSAQQMNTEAFF.

The gene calls are TRBV20-1 and TRBJ1-1, with D perhaps matching TRBD1 (5 bases). The germline gives CDR1 DFQATT, CDR2 SNEGSKA (reference sequence). V was clipped by 5 bases and J by 1 base, with 17 bases between them. CDR3 length equals 15 residues. CDR3 sequence reads: CSAPRRGQGNTEAFF. Here the CDR3 DNA reads TGCAGTGCTCCCCGGAGGGGTCAGGGGAACACTGAAGCTTTCTTT.